This TCR beta chain was retrieved from a study of vaccination effects on CD4 cells after COVID-19. At the level of the study: The researchers cultured 1.5 million to 2 million PBMC per well with roughly 9.5 IU/ml IL-2 and 9.5 to 10 ug/ml peptides. Findings and caveats of the study: Infection- and vaccine-induced clones contracted markedly late after vaccination.

The CDR3 totals 16 residues. Germline CDR1 reads MNHNS; CDR2 reads SASEGT. With 2 bases clipped from V and 6 bases from J, the junction kept 10 bases outside the gene matches. A remark on this clone: Its antigen is unknown.

The assay was immunoSEQ multiplex PCR, and TCRdb's table has in-frame clones only and misses some. The sample contains 50,000 to 60,000 clones, more than 60% of which appear only once. At the end of over 8 days of culture, CD4+ T cells were isolated. This receptor was taken from a human donor who received a COVID-19 vaccine. This rearrangement joins TRBV6-1 to TRBJ1-5, with 7 positions matching TRBD1. Specimen: CD4+ T cells from PBMCs cultured without peptide, collected before COVID-19 vaccination. In DNA, the CDR3 is TGTGCCAGCAGTGAACTCTATCGACAGGGTGGTCAGCCCCAGCATTTT. Translation: CASSELYRQGGQPQHF.